This T cell receptor beta chain was retrieved from a study of shared clonotypes between healthy human individuals. TCRdb's copy holds only in-frame clones and misses some; the assay was immunoSEQ multiplex PCR. This sample yields about 2 million clones, of which over 85% are seen a single time; approximately 1% belongs to the top ten. CD45RO-negative, CCR7-selected cells formed the naive CD8 fraction, which excluded terminally differentiated effector memory CD45RA+ cells. CDR1 is SQVTM and CDR2 is ANQGSEA in the germline V gene. The CDR3 is made up of 16 amino acids. Germline trimming cut 7 bases from V and 4 bases from J; bases unmatched to any gene: 13.

The sample comprised naive CD8+ T cells sorted from blood. The chain carries TRBV29-1 and TRBJ1-3; TRBD1 matches 10 bases. This clonotype originated in a man aged 18 to 35 in good health. The CDR3 region has the DNA TGCAGCGCCCTGGCCTACGACAGGGGGCTCGGAAACACCATATATTTT. This sequence encodes CSALAYDRGLGNTIYF. The variable domain in full, completed from reference TRBV29-1 and TRBJ1-3, reads SAVISQKPSRDICQRGTSLTIQCQVDSQVTMMFWYRQQPGQSLTLIATANQGSEATYESGFVIDKFPISRPNLTFSTLTVSNMSPEDSSIYLCSALAYDRGLGNTIYFGEGSWLTVV.